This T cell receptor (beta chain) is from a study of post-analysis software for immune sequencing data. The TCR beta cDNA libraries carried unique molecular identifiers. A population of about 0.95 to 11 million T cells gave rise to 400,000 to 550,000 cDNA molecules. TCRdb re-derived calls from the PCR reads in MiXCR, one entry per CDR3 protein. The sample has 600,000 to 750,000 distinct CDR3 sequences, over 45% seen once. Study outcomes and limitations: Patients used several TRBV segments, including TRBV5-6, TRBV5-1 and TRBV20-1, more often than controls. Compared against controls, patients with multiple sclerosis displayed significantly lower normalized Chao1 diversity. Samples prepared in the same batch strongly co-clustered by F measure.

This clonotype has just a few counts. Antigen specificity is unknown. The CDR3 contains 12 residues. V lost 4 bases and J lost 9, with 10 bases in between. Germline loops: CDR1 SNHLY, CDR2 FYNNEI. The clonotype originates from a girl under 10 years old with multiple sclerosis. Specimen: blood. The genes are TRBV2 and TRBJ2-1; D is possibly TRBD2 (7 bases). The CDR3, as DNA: TGTGCCAGCAGTGGGGAGGGGGGTGAGCAGTTCTTC. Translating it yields CASSGEGGEQFF.